This T cell receptor (beta chain) was captured by sequencing in a study of T-cell reconstitution after alpha-beta-depleted transplantation in children. Germline trimming cut 4 bases from V and 2 bases from J; bases unmatched to any gene: 11. This CDR3 has 17 amino acids. Germline CDR1 is LGHNA and CDR2 is YNFKEQ. Unique molecular identifiers were incorporated when the TCRbeta library was constructed. Each CDR3 protein gets one entry after TCRdb re-called the PCR reads with MiXCR. The sample holds approximately 420,000 distinct CDR3 sequences; approximately 10% are singletons and the top ten take nearly 5.5%.

Specimen: PBMCs from the stem cell graft donor, collected from the stem cell graft. This chain joins TRBV4-2 and TRBJ2-3; TRBD2 agrees at 8 bases. The clonotype comes from a human donor who donated a stem cell graft to a child with acute myeloid leukemia. The CDR3 sequence is CASSRGNSGGSTDTQYF. As DNA, the CDR3 is TGTGCCAGCAGCCGCGGGAACAGCGGGGGATCCACAGATACGCAGTATTTT.